Shown below are 2 T cell receptor beta chains from a single sample sequenced in a study of T cells in Graves' hyperthyroidism and ophthalmopathy. The CDR3 regions of TCR beta were amplified from RNA transcripts. The study used the HTBI primer set for a first-round RT-PCR of the TCR CDR3. Using its own MiXCR run on the multiplex PCR reads, TCRdb lists one record per CDR3 protein. Of 610,000 or so distinct CDR3 sequences in the sample, 40% to 55% are singletons; the top ten hold roughly 8.2%. Sample: peripheral blood or thyroid tissue (not recorded which). These receptors were collected from a woman aged 18-29 years with Graves' hyperthyroidism.

This clonotype was seen repeatedly, ten times or more. The chain uses TRBV4-1 and TRBJ2-7; D ambiguous. Germline CDR1 and CDR2: MGHRA and YSYEKL. V lost 0 bases and J 2 bases, leaving 8 bases between the germline ends. This CDR3 contains 14 residues. CDR3 coding DNA: TGCGCCAGCAGCCAAGATTCAGGTGCCTACGAGCAGTACTTC. Amino acid sequence: CASSQDSGAYEQYF.

This clonotype has at least ten counts. V and J are TRBV13 and TRBJ1-1; weak D call: TRBD1 (5 bases). The V end was cut by 6 bases, the J end by 3 bases, with 17 bases between. Looked up from germline, CDR1 is PRHDT and CDR2 is FYEKMQ (reference sequence). The CDR3 loop spans 15 amino acids. CDR3 region: CASREGVLGDTEAFF. CDR3 in DNA: TGTGCCAGCAGGGAGGGAGTGTTGGGGGACACTGAAGCTTTCTTT.